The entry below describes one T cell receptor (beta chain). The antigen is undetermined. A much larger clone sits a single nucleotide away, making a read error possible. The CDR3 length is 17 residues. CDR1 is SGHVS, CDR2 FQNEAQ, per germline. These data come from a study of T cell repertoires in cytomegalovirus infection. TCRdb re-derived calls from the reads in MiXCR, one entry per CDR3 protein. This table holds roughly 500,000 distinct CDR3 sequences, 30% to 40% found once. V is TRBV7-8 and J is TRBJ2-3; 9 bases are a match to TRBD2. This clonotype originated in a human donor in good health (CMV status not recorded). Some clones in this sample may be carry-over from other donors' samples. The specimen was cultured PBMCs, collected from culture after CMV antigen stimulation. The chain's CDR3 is CASSLLAREGWIDMQYF. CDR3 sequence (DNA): TGTGCCAGCAGCCTGCTAGCGCGGGAGGGTTGGATAGATATGCAGTATTTT.